The clone carrying this T cell receptor (beta chain) was seen more than once but under ten times. Its target is not known. Germline V CDR1 and CDR2: SEHNR, FQNEAQ (reference sequence). V lost 5 bases and J lost 5, with 13 bases in between. The CDR3 has 14 residues. This specimen belongs to a study of spatial heterogeneity in lung cancer. General observations from the study: Tracking of tumor mutation counts was seen in expanded intratumoral alpha and beta TCR counts.

TCRdb passed the 5' RACE reads through MiXCR, listing each CDR3 protein once. The sample has some 12,000 distinct CDR3 sequences, around an eighth seen once; the top ten hold 12%. Stated time point: sample taken at primary tumor resection. The donor population consisted of some 67 patients with untreated, early-stage non-small cell lung cancer. Whole RNA, which was extracted from tumor, nontumor lung tissue or frozen PBMC, was sequenced without any cell sorting. The gene calls are TRBV7-9 and TRBJ1-5; D is possibly TRBD1 (5 bases). The sequence was collected from a female donor with early-stage non-small cell lung cancer. Material: lung tumor tissue, obtained at surgery. This CDR3 is CASSPGPRDQPQHF. The CDR3 nucleotides read TGTGCCAGCAGCCCGGGGCCCAGAGATCAGCCCCAGCATTTT.